The clone carrying this T cell receptor (beta chain) was recorded a few times. Its antigen is unidentified. Stable Graves' hyperthyroidism meant no ophthalmopathy progression within 18 months. The data originate from a study of T cells in Graves' hyperthyroidism and ophthalmopathy. Study overall: The blood sample was taken at first diagnosis, before treatment began. Study outcomes and limitations: Also found in blood were most expanded thyroid clonotypes above 0.001. Ophthalmopathy, which appeared later, was predicted by the model a median 6.5 months before onset.

Amplified TCR beta CDR3 regions came from RNA transcripts. The HTBI primer set was used in a first-round RT-PCR of the TCR CDR3. Using its own MiXCR run on the multiplex PCR reads, TCRdb lists one record per CDR3 protein. The table records over 700,000 distinct CDR3 sequences, around 38% of them present only once. The V end was cut by 6 bases, the J end by 3 bases, with 20 bases between. There are 17 residues in the CDR3. Germline loops: CDR1 SNHLY, CDR2 FYNNEI. The gene calls are TRBV2 and TRBJ1-4; no clear D gene. Input material: blood. The receptor was derived from a man aged 18-30 years with Graves' hyperthyroidism. CDR3: CASSPTEAGLANEKLFF. CDR3 coding DNA: TGTGCCAGCAGCCCTACTGAGGCGGGGTTGGCTAATGAAAAACTGTTTTTT.